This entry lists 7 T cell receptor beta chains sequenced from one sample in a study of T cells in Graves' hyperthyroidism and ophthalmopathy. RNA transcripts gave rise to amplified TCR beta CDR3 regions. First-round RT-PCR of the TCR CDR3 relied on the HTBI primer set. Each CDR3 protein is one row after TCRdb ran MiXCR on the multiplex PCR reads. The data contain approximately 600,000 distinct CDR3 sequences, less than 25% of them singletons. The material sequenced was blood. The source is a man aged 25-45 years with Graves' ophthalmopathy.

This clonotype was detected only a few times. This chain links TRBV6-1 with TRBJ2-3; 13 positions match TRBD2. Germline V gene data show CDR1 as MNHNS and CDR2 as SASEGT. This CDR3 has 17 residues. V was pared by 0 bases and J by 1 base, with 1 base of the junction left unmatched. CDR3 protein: CASSEAGLAGRTDTQYF. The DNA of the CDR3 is TGTGCCAGCAGTGAAGCGGGACTAGCGGGACGCACAGATACGCAGTATTTT.

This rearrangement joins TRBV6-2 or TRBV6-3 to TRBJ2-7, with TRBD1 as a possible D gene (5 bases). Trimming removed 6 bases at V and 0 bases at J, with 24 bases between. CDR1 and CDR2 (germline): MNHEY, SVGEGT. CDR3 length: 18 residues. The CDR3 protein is CASRRDRPLALSSYEQYF. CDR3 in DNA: TGTGCCAGCAGGAGAGACAGACCGCTCGCCCTGAGCTCCTACGAGCAGTACTTC.

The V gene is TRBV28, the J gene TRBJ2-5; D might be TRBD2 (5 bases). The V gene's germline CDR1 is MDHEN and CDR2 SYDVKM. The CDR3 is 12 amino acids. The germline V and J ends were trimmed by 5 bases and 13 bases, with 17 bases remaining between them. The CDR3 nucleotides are TGTGCCAGCAGTGCCCAAGGTGGGAGTTGGTACTTC. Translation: CASSAQGGSWYF.

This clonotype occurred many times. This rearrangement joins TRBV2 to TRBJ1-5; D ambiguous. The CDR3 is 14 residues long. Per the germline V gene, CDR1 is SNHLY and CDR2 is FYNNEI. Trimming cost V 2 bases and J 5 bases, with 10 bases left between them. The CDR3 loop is CASSESGSDQPQHF. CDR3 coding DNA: TGTGCCAGCAGTGAATCGGGCAGTGATCAGCCCCAGCATTTT.

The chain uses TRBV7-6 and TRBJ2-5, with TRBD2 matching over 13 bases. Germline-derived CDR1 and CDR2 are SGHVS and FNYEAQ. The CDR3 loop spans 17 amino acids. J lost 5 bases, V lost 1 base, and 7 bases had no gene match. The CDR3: CASSLGTSGSLSETQYF. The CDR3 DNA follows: TGTGCCAGCAGCTTAGGGACTAGCGGGAGTTTGAGTGAGACCCAGTACTTC.

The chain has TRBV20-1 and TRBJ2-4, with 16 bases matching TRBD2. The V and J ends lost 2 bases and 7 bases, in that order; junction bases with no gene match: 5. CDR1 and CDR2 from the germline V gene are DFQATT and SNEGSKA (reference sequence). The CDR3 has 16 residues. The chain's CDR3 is CSARSGTSGRANIQYF. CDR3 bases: TGCAGTGCTAGATCGGGGACTAGCGGGAGGGCGAACATTCAGTACTTC.

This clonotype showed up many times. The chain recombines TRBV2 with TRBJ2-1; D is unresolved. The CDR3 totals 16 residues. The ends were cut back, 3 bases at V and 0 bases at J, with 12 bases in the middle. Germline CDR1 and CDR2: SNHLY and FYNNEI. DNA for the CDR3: TGTGCCAGCAGTGATGCGGCCACTATCTCCTACAATGAGCAGTTCTTC. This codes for CASSDAATISYNEQFF.